This entry lists 5 T cell receptor beta chains sequenced from one sample in a study of OX40 agonist ivuxolimab in advanced cancers. Repertoires were generated with immunoSEQ multiplex PCR, while TCRdb's copy carries only in-frame clones and drops some. The repertoire holds some 100,000 clones, with 90% as singletons. The starting material was CD4+ or CD8+ T cells sorted from blood, obtained in a trial of the OX40 agonist ivuxolimab. Receptor source: an adult with an advanced solid tumor such as melanoma, head and neck, liver or kidney cancer.

This clone was seen only a few times. V and J are TRBV5-1 and TRBJ1-5; no firm D call. The CDR3 spans 15 residues. V dropped 4 bases and J dropped 2 bases, with 13 bases sitting between them. The germline gives CDR1 SGHRS, CDR2 YFSETQ. The CDR3 reads CASSAAPGGNQPQHF. The CDR3 nucleotides read TGCGCCAGCAGCGCGGCCCCAGGCGGCAATCAGCCCCAGCATTTT.

CDR3 coding DNA: TGTGCCAGCAGCTCGATCCCGGGACAGTCGAGTTACGAGCAGTACTTC. Protein product: CASSSIPGQSSYEQYF. The J gene is TRBJ2-7, the V gene TRBV7-9; 7 nucleotides line up with TRBD1. Losses at the gene ends were 4 bases for V and 4 bases for J; bases not matched to a gene: 13. Germline values: CDR1 SEHNR, CDR2 FQNEAQ (reference sequence). This CDR3 has 16 amino acids.

This rearrangement joins TRBV2 to TRBJ2-1; 9 bases agree with TRBD2. Germline values: CDR1 SNHLY, CDR2 FYNNEI. V was pared by 7 bases and J by 4 bases, with 2 bases of the junction left unmatched. CDR3 length: 13 residues. CDR3 amino acids: CASTAGGYNEQFF. CDR3 coding DNA: TGTGCCAGCACGGCGGGAGGGTACAATGAGCAGTTCTTC.

This clone was recorded only once. The rearrangement uses TRBV2 and TRBJ1-1; D is ambiguous. V was cut by 11 bases and J by 1 base, with 8 bases left in between. Looked up from germline, CDR1 is SNHLY and CDR2 is FYNNEI. The CDR3 is 11 amino acids. CDR3 in amino acids: CASGRNTEAFF. The CDR3 DNA is TGTGCCTCCGGCAGGAACACTGAAGCTTTCTTT.

V usage is TRBV2 and J usage is TRBJ1-5, with D unclear. The CDR3 loop spans 14 amino acids. Germline V gives CDR1 SNHLY, CDR2 FYNNEI. Between the trimmed V and J ends, which lost 3 bases and 2 bases, there was a span of 8 bases. DNA of the CDR3: TGTGCCAGCAGTGAGAGGCGTCGCAATCAGCCCCAGCATTTT. This sequence encodes CASSERRRNQPQHF.